These 19 T cell receptor beta chains came from one sample sequenced in a study of blood T cell repertoires in COVID-19. Data came from immunoSEQ multiplex PCR; TCRdb stores just in-frame clones and leaves some out. The sample yields about 210,000 clones, around 82% seen once. Sample: peripheral blood. These receptors all stem from an older woman with acute or convalescent COVID-19.

This chain connects TRBV7-8 to TRBJ1-4; tentatively, D is TRBD1 (6 bases). From germline, CDR1 is SGHVS and CDR2 FQNEAQ. The ends were cut back, 5 bases at V and 8 bases at J, with 18 bases in the middle. The CDR3 runs 15 residues. The CDR3 region is CASSPVQGLREKLFF. CDR3 in DNA: TGTGCCAGCAGCCCCGTGCAGGGGCTACGGGAAAAACTGTTTTTT.

The chain joins TRBV20-1 to TRBJ2-7, with 8 nucleotides matching TRBD1. The CDR3 covers 15 residues. Trimming removed 3 bases from V and 2 bases from J; junction bases left unmatched: 9. The germline V gene encodes CDR1 DFQATT and CDR2 SNEGSKA (reference sequence). The CDR3 spells CSASPLTGATYEQYF. In DNA form, the CDR3 reads TGCAGTGCTAGTCCGCTGACAGGGGCGACCTACGAGCAGTACTTC.

V gene TRBV15 combines with J gene TRBJ2-7; possible D gene TRBD2, 7 bases. This CDR3 comprises 17 residues. Germline V gives CDR1 LNHNV, CDR2 YYDKDF (reference sequence). Trimming removed 0 bases from V and 3 bases from J, with 18 bases in between. CDR3 sequence reads: CATSRDGGGRNFYEQYF. The CDR3 nucleotides read TGTGCCACCAGCAGAGATGGGGGGGGCCGGAATTTCTACGAGCAGTACTTC.

In its sample, this clone was seen once. The J gene is TRBJ2-6, the V gene TRBV2; 13 positions agree with TRBD2. CDR3 size: 18 residues. Germline trimming cut 7 bases from V and 0 bases from J; bases unmatched to any gene: 6. Germline CDR1 and CDR2: SNHLY and FYNNEI. The CDR3 region has the DNA TGTGCCAGCAAAGGGACTAGCGGGACTCGCTCTGGGGCCAACGTCCTGACTTTC. Amino acids: CASKGTSGTRSGANVLTF.

The chain is built from TRBV29-1 and TRBJ2-7; a weak D match, TRBD1 (6 bases). The CDR3 length is 12 residues. Germline CDR1 is SQVTM and CDR2 is ANQGSEA. The V end lost 3 bases, the J end lost 5 bases, and 11 bases lay between the germline ends. In DNA, the CDR3 is TGCAGCGTTGAGGGACAAGGCGACGAGCAGTACTTC. This encodes CSVEGQGDEQYF.

This clone was detected only once. The CDR3 DNA follows: TGTGCCAGCAGCGGGACTGGCCAAGAGACCCAGTACTTC. Residues: CASSGTGQETQYF. The V call is TRBV2, the J call TRBJ2-5; perhaps TRBD2 as D (6 bases). V lost 6 bases, J lost 1 base, and 9 bases lay in between. The CDR3 length is 13 residues. Germline V CDR1 and CDR2: SNHLY, FYNNEI.

This clone occurred once. The gene calls are TRBV7-2 and TRBJ2-7; no clear D. Germline V gives CDR1 SGHTA, CDR2 FQGNSA. Trimming removed 5 bases at V and 0 bases at J, with 8 bases between. CDR3 length: 13 amino acids. The CDR3 bases are TGTGCCAGCAGCCCCGGTCCCTCCTACGAGCAGTACTTC. It translates to CASSPGPSYEQYF.

This chain connects TRBV5-1 to TRBJ2-3; D gene uncertain. The CDR3 runs to 13 residues. Germline values: CDR1 SGHRS, CDR2 YFSETQ. The V and J ends lost 7 bases and 2 bases respectively, with 11 bases between them. CDR3 amino acids: CASWAPSTDTQYF. The CDR3 DNA is TGCGCCAGCTGGGCTCCTTCCACAGATACGCAGTATTTT.

This clone was recorded once. This chain connects TRBV19 to TRBJ2-1; 7 nucleotides align to TRBD2. Unmatched junction bases numbered 9, after V lost 2 bases and J lost 2 bases. Germline V gene lookup returns CDR1 LNHDA and CDR2 SQIVND (reference sequence). The CDR3 covers 17 residues. The CDR3 is CASSISSLAGAYNEQFF. The CDR3, as DNA: TGTGCCAGTAGTATATCGTCGCTTGCGGGGGCCTACAATGAGCAGTTCTTC.

This rearrangement joins TRBV2 to TRBJ2-3; 7 positions agree with TRBD2. Germline V gene lookup returns CDR1 SNHLY and CDR2 FYNNEI. CDR3 length equals 16 residues. V lost 4 bases and J lost 1; bases outside the gene matches: 8. CDR3 region: CASSGGLRRGTDTQYF. CDR3 bases: TGTGCCAGCAGTGGGGGACTAAGGCGGGGCACAGATACGCAGTATTTT.

The chain links TRBV11-2 to TRBJ2-2; a possible D gene is TRBD2 (6 bases). CDR1 is SGHAT and CDR2 is FQNNGV in the germline V gene. CDR3 length: 16 residues. The V gene lost 2 bases and the J gene lost 4 bases, with 14 bases spanning the gap. CDR3 amino acids: CASSLLRGRSTGELFF. CDR3 in DNA: TGTGCCAGCAGCTTATTGCGGGGCAGGAGCACCGGGGAGCTGTTTTTT. Drawing the rest from reference TRBV11-2 and TRBJ2-2, the complete variable domain is EAGVAQSPRYKIIEKRQSVAFWCNPISGHATLYWYQQILGQGPKLLIQFQNNGVVDDSQLPKDRFSAERLKGVDSTLKIQPAKLEDSAVYLCASSLLRGRSTGELFFGEGSRLTVL.

J is TRBJ2-7 and V is TRBV6-1; 12 nucleotides align to TRBD1. The CDR3 consists of 15 residues. Germline CDR1 and CDR2: MNHNS and SASEGT. V lost 3 bases, J lost 6 bases, and 6 bases stayed unmatched. Here the CDR3 DNA reads TGTGCCAGCAGTGAGCGAGGGACAGGGGGCTCCGAGCAGTACTTC. It yields the protein CASSERGTGGSEQYF.

This chain connects TRBV9 to TRBJ2-3; 10 bases are a match to TRBD2. This CDR3 has 14 residues. From germline, CDR1 is SGDLS and CDR2 YYNGEE. The V gene end was trimmed by 4 bases and the J gene end by 8 bases; junction bases not matched to a gene: 7. The CDR3 sequence: CASSRRTSGATQYF. The CDR3 region has the DNA TGTGCCAGCAGCAGACGGACTAGCGGAGCTACGCAGTATTTT.

The V call is TRBV2, the J call TRBJ1-6; D call uncertain. Deletions cut 11 bases from V and 7 bases from J, with 15 bases between. This CDR3 has 13 residues. CDR1 SNHLY and CDR2 FYNNEI come from the germline V gene. CDR3 loop: CAGGGGWNSPLHF. In nucleotides, the CDR3 is TGTGCCGGTGGAGGAGGCTGGAATTCACCCCTCCACTTT.

J is TRBJ2-1 and V is TRBV3-1 (or the pseudogene TRBV3-2), with 12 positions matching TRBD2. This CDR3 is 15 amino acids long. CDR1 is LGHDT and CDR2 is YNNKEL in the germline V gene (reference sequence). V was pared by 4 bases and J by 8 bases, with 6 bases of the junction left unmatched. CDR3 sequence reads: CASSRASGGAHEQFF. The CDR3 nucleotides are TGTGCCAGCAGCCGTGCTAGCGGGGGGGCCCATGAGCAGTTCTTC.

This clone was observed once. V usage is TRBV5-1 and J usage is TRBJ2-1, with a weak D call TRBD2 (5 bases). V was shortened by 0 bases and J by 4 bases, with 11 bases between the two germline ends. From germline, CDR1 is SGHRS and CDR2 YFSETQ. The CDR3 is 15 amino acids. CDR3 amino acids: CASSLVGVAYNEQFF. Written as DNA, the CDR3 is TGCGCCAGCAGCTTGGTCGGGGTCGCATACAATGAGCAGTTCTTC.

The chain joins TRBV16 to TRBJ2-3; D is unresolved. Trimming shortened V by 0 bases and J by 5 bases, and 6 bases separated the two germline ends. Germline CDR1 reads KGHSY; CDR2 reads FQNENV. The CDR3 runs to 13 residues. For the CDR3, the DNA is TGTGCCAGCAGCCAATCCGGTCGAGATACGCAGTATTTT. It encodes CASSQSGRDTQYF. Full variable domain (rest looked up from reference TRBV16 and TRBJ2-3): GEEVAQTPKHLVRGEGQKAKLYCAPIKGHSYVFWYQQVLKNEFKFLISFQNENVFDETGMPKERFSAKCLPNSPCSLEIQATKLEDSAVYFCASSQSGRDTQYFGPGTRLTVL.

This CDR3 is CATSDPGLAGTALDTQYF. The CDR3 DNA sequence: TGTGCCACCAGTGATCCCGGACTAGCGGGGACCGCGTTGGATACGCAGTATTTT. This chain connects TRBV24-1 to TRBJ2-3; 12 nucleotides match TRBD2. After removal of 3 bases from V and 6 bases from J, the junction contained 12 bases not matched to a gene. CDR1 is KGHDR and CDR2 is SFDVKD in the germline V gene. This CDR3 is 18 amino acids long.

The chain recombines TRBV2 with TRBJ1-3; possible D gene TRBD2, 7 bases. The end of the DNA is better explained by TRBJ2-2, so the J call may be wrong. Germline assignment: CDR1 SNHLY and CDR2 FYNNEI. The CDR3 spans 13 residues. The CDR3 is CASSRGGTGELFF. The CDR3 DNA is TGTGCCAGCAGTAGGGGGGGAACCGGGGAGCTGTTTTTT.